This TCR beta chain emerged from a study of blood T cell repertoires in COVID-19. About the research overall: Acute and convalescent COVID-19 samples came from the United States, Italy and Spain. The analysed material was cDNA or gDNA that came from T cells, B-cell-depleted T cells, or PBMCs.

V was clipped by 6 bases and J by 5 bases; unmatched bases: 10. The CDR3 length is 14 residues. From germline, CDR1 is LNHNV and CDR2 YYDKDF (reference sequence). The authors' processing: It was from reference gene primer amplification that nucleated cell counts were estimated. Only in-frame clones appear in the TCRdb table, and some are missing; sequencing was by immunoSEQ multiplex PCR. The DNA gave D and trimming, while V, J and clone size come from that table. The data contain 120,000 to 150,000 clones, 80% to 90% of them singletons. Sequenced: peripheral blood. The source of this sequence is a woman aged 55-70 years with acute or convalescent COVID-19. This rearrangement joins TRBV15 to TRBJ2-7; 7 bases are shared with TRBD1. CDR3 sequence: CATSPGGMSHEQYF. In nucleotides, the CDR3 is TGTGCCACCAGTCCAGGGGGAATGTCCCACGAGCAGTACTTC.